These T cell receptor beta chains were read from a single sample in a study of cytomegalovirus exposure and HLA in healthy donors. Profiled with immunoSEQ multiplex PCR; TCRdb holds only in-frame clones, not every one. This table has around 150,000 clones, approximately 86% appearing once. The material sequenced was PBMCs. All receptors derive from a woman under 30 in good health and CMV-seronegative. Both conserved end residues are part of each CDR3. D genes are given only for firm matches.

J gene: TRBJ2-2; V gene: TRBV7-6; D gene: NA; CDR3 protein: CASSPISQGNTGELFF
J gene: TRBJ1-1; V gene: TRBV7-9; D gene: NA; CDR3 protein: CASSSSFEAPRTEAFF
J gene: TRBJ1-1; V gene: TRBV2; D gene: TRBD1; CDR3 protein: CASSGQAENTEAFF
J gene: TRBJ2-5; V gene: TRBV6-8; D gene: NA; CDR3 protein: CASRLSWEETQYF
J gene: TRBJ1-5; V gene: TRBV7-9; D gene: NA; CDR3 protein: CASSLGDAGYNQPQHF
J gene: TRBJ1-2; V gene: TRBV20-1; D gene: NA; CDR3 protein: CSAWDNHGYTF
J gene: TRBJ1-2; V gene: TRBV6-5; D gene: NA; CDR3 protein: CASSYSPPGTNGYTF
J gene: TRBJ2-1; V gene: TRBV5-1; D gene: NA; CDR3 protein: CASSLAGNSYNEQFF
J gene: TRBJ2-7; V gene: TRBV13; D gene: TRBD1; CDR3 protein: CASSLGGQVIYEQYF
J gene: TRBJ2-7; V gene: TRBV9; D gene: NA; CDR3 protein: CASSARDILAEQYF
J gene: TRBJ2-5; V gene: TRBV9; D gene: NA; CDR3 protein: CASSVDPGGRLQETQYF
J gene: TRBJ1-1; V gene: TRBV25-1; D gene: NA; CDR3 protein: CASRPPPGDTEAFF
J gene: TRBJ2-1; V gene: TRBV27; D gene: NA; CDR3 protein: CASSLSGYRTDNEQFF
J gene: TRBJ2-1; V gene: TRBV29-1; D gene: NA; CDR3 protein: CSATQESSYNEQFF
J gene: TRBJ2-5; V gene: TRBV7-9; D gene: NA; CDR3 protein: CASSLASRSDQETQYF
J gene: TRBJ2-3; V gene: TRBV27; D gene: NA; CDR3 protein: CASSLNGGTDTQYF
J gene: TRBJ1-2; V gene: TRBV7-2; D gene: NA; CDR3 protein: CASSPQQGTYGYTF
J gene: TRBJ2-5; V gene: TRBV4-3; D gene: TRBD1; CDR3 protein: CASSHTGGQETQYF
J gene: TRBJ1-5; V gene: TRBV7-9; D gene: NA; CDR3 protein: CASSSGQLTSQPQHF
J gene: TRBJ2-2; V gene: TRBV7-2; D gene: NA; CDR3 protein: CASSFQAGSNTGELFF
J gene: TRBJ1-2; V gene: TRBV6-5; D gene: NA; CDR3 protein: CASSYRRGPYGYTF
J gene: TRBJ2-7; V gene: TRBV7-2; D gene: NA; CDR3 protein: CASSFGRYEQYF
J gene: TRBJ1-2; V gene: TRBV5-4; D gene: TRBD1; CDR3 protein: CASSGGQGARYGYTF
J gene: TRBJ2-7; V gene: TRBV18; D gene: TRBD1; CDR3 protein: CASSPLTTGTGGRAYEQYF
J gene: TRBJ2-7; V gene: TRBV5-4; D gene: NA; CDR3 protein: CASSPAVGAPKFYEQYF
J gene: TRBJ2-5; V gene: TRBV10-3; D gene: NA; CDR3 protein: CAISEPQGGEETQYF
J gene: TRBJ1-2; V gene: TRBV7-9; D gene: NA; CDR3 protein: CASSLIGDSSYGYTF
J gene: TRBJ1-4; V gene: TRBV6-5; D gene: NA; CDR3 protein: CASSYSGLSNEKLFF
J gene: TRBJ1-1; V gene: TRBV18; D gene: NA; CDR3 protein: CASCTQGNTEAFF
J gene: TRBJ2-4; V gene: TRBV27; D gene: TRBD1; CDR3 protein: CASSLKGRGSDIQYF
J gene: TRBJ1-2; V gene: TRBV11-2; D gene: NA; CDR3 protein: CASRGADYGYTF
J gene: TRBJ1-4; V gene: TRBV30; D gene: NA; CDR3 protein: CAWRIPGDEKLFF
J gene: TRBJ2-7; V gene: TRBV7-9; D gene: NA; CDR3 protein: CASMGRTSEQYF
J gene: TRBJ1-2; V gene: TRBV7-9; D gene: TRBD1; CDR3 protein: CASSSIQGDYGYTF
J gene: TRBJ1-1; V gene: TRBV25-1; D gene: NA; CDR3 protein: CASRQGLGTEAFF
J gene: TRBJ2-5; V gene: TRBV2; D gene: TRBD2; CDR3 protein: CASNWGGQRETQYF
J gene: TRBJ2-7; V gene: TRBV5-1; D gene: TRBD1; CDR3 protein: CASRPTGGASYEQYF
J gene: TRBJ2-3; V gene: TRBV18; D gene: NA; CDR3 protein: CASSPLDSADTQYF
J gene: TRBJ2-3; V gene: TRBV7-2; D gene: TRBD2; CDR3 protein: CASSLLGSGSTDTQYF
J gene: TRBJ2-3; V gene: TRBV9; D gene: NA; CDR3 protein: CASSSRGHQVADTQYF
J gene: TRBJ1-1; V gene: TRBV7-3; D gene: TRBD1; CDR3 protein: CASSLIRQGPNTEAFF
J gene: TRBJ2-1; V gene: TRBV4-3; D gene: TRBD2; CDR3 protein: CASSHPGEGRDEQFF
J gene: TRBJ1-1; V gene: TRBV5-1; D gene: TRBD1; CDR3 protein: CASSLRPTGGTDTEAFF
J gene: TRBJ2-7; V gene: TRBV27; D gene: NA; CDR3 protein: CATRSRPVTYEQYF
J gene: TRBJ1-1; V gene: TRBV6-5; D gene: NA; CDR3 protein: CATYRETEAFF
J gene: TRBJ2-5; V gene: TRBV7-9; D gene: NA; CDR3 protein: CASSGRRRSQETQYF